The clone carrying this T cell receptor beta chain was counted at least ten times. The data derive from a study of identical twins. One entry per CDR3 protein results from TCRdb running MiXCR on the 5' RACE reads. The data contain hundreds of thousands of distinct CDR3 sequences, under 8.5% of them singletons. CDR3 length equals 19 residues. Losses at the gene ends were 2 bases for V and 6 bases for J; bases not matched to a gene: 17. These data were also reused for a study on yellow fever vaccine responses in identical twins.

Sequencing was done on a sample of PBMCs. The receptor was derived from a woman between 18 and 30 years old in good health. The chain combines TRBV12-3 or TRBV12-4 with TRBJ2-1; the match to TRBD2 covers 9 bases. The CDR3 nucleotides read TGTGCCAGCAGTTTAACCCCTGGGAAGCTAGCGGGAATAGGCAATGAGCAGTTCTTC. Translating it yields CASSLTPGKLAGIGNEQFF.